In its sample, the clone carrying this T cell receptor beta chain was seen many times. The antigen is not known. Arm-PCR of CDR3 regions with iRepertoire HTBI primers generated TCR beta libraries. Each CDR3 protein is one row after TCRdb ran MiXCR on the multiplex PCR reads. The repertoire holds approximately 300,000 distinct CDR3 sequences, with 18% as singletons. The data are from a study of regulatory T cells in long-lasting Graves disease. Noted time point: newly diagnosed GD, antithyroid drugs for less than 3 months. From PBMCs, RNA was extracted and then used to make the TCR library. A peripheral blood sample, roughly 8.8 milliliters in volume, was drawn into EDTA tubes. CDR3 length equals 13 residues. Between the trimmed V and J ends, which lost 0 bases and 9 bases, there was a span of 9 bases. In germline, CDR1 is LGHDT, CDR2 YNNKEL (reference sequence). Notes on the study in general: Persistent disease exhibited a predilection for TRBV28, TRBJ1-2 and TRBJ2-5. With some 2,500 shared public clonotypes, persistent patients exceeded new patients, who shared about 1,000.

The sample was peripheral blood mononuclear cells (PBMCs), taken at new diagnosis, from a patient treated with antithyroid drugs. This clonotype originated in a female donor with Graves disease. The chain links TRBV3-1 to TRBJ2-1, with D possibly matching TRBD1 (6 bases). The CDR3 DNA follows: TGTGCCAGCAGCCAAGATAGGGGGAGTGAGCAGTTCTTC. This gives the protein CASSQDRGSEQFF.